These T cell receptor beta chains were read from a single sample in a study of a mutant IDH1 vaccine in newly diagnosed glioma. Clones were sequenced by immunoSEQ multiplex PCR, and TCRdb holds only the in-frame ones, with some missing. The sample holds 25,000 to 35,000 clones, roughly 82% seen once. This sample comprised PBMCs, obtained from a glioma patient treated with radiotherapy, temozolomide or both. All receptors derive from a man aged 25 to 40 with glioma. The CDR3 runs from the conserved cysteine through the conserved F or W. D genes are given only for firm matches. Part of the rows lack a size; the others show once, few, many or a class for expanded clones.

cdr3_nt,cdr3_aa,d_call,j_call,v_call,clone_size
TGCGCCAGCAGCCGGACTAGCGGGGGCCTAAGCTCCTACGAGCAGTACTTC,CASSRTSGGLSSYEQYF,TRBD2,TRBJ2-7,TRBV4-3,.
TGTGCCAGCAGCCATCCGGGACAGGGCTCCTACGAGCAGTACTTC,CASSHPGQGSYEQYF,TRBD1,TRBJ2-7,TRBV7-8,few
TGTGCCAGTAGTCCCGACAGGGACGACTATGGCTACACCTTC,CASSPDRDDYGYTF,TRBD1,TRBJ1-2,TRBV19,once
TGTGCCAGCAGCTTAGCGGGGAGCGTAGAGACCCAGTACTTC,CASSLAGSVETQYF,.,TRBJ2-5,TRBV7-9,.
TGCGCCAGCAGCCAAGAGTTAGGTGTACTGAACACTGAAGCTTTCTTT,CASSQELGVLNTEAFF,.,TRBJ1-1,TRBV4-3,.
TGTGCCAGCAGCGAGACAGGCCGGGAGCCCCAGCATTTT,CASSETGREPQHF,.,TRBJ1-5,TRBV6-1,.
TGTGCCAGCCAACGGGGACCGATGAACACTGAAGCTTTCTTT,CASQRGPMNTEAFF,.,TRBJ1-1,TRBV27,.
TGTGCCAGCAGCCAGGCAACTAATGAAAAACTGTTTTTT,CASSQATNEKLFF,.,TRBJ1-4,TRBV5-6,.
TGTGCCACCAGCAGAGGCAGGGTGAATTCACCCCTCCACTTT,CATSRGRVNSPLHF,.,TRBJ1-6,TRBV15,once
TGTGCCTGGAGTGGGGGGGCTCGCAATGAGCAGTTCTTC,CAWSGGARNEQFF,.,TRBJ2-1,TRBV30,.
TGTGCCAGCAGTGAAAGGGGCGAGCAGTACTTC,CASSERGEQYF,.,TRBJ2-7,TRBV6-1,.